A selection of T cell receptor beta chains follows, all from one sample in a study of PD-L1 blockade in urothelial cancer. Using immunoSEQ multiplex PCR, the repertoire was profiled, and TCRdb retains in-frame clones only, with some absent. Among about 30,000 clones listed, around four fifths were seen once. The sample here was PBMCs, taken around atezolizumab (anti-PD-L1) treatment. Receptors were obtained from a man between 65 and 80 years old with urothelial cancer. CDR3s include the opening cysteine and the closing phenylalanine or tryptophan. D genes are given only for firm matches. Where a row states a size, it is once, few, many or the class of an expanded clone; other rows omit it.

>.|TRBJ2-3|TRBV5-6|.
TGTGCCAGCAGCCGGGGAGGGGGGAGGGCAGATACGCAGTATTTT
CASSRGGGRADTQYF
>.|TRBJ2-5|TRBV7-2|.
TGTGCCAGCAGCCCCTCGTACCAAGAGACCCAGTACTTC
CASSPSYQETQYF
>TRBD1|TRBJ1-2|TRBV2|.
TGTGCCACGGACAGGTCGAAATATGGCTACACCTTC
CATDRSKYGYTF
>TRBD1|TRBJ1-5|TRBV7-9|.
TGTGCCAGCAGCCTCGGACAGGTCGGACAGCCCCAGCATTTT
CASSLGQVGQPQHF
>TRBD1|TRBJ1-2|TRBV7-3|.
TGTGCCAGCAGCTGGGGGACAGGTGGCTACACCTTC
CASSWGTGGYTF
>.|TRBJ1-1|TRBV19|.
TGTGCCAGTAGTAGTCCACAGGGCGGGTACACTGAAGCTTTCTTT
CASSSPQGGYTEAFF
>.|TRBJ1-5|TRBV6-1|few
TGTGCCAGCAGTGACAATAGCAATCAGCCCCAGCATTTT
CASSDNSNQPQHF
>TRBD2|TRBJ2-3|TRBV10-3|.
TGTGCCACTTGGGATAGCGGGGGGCGGGGCACAGATACGCAGTATTTT
CATWDSGGRGTDTQYF
>TRBD1|TRBJ1-1|TRBV18|.
TGTGCCAGCTCACCGCCGACAGGGGAAGCTTTCTTT
CASSPPTGEAFF
>.|TRBJ1-1|TRBV4-3|.
TGCGCCAGCAGCCTTAGCCTGAACACTGAAGCTTTCTTT
CASSLSLNTEAFF
>.|TRBJ1-2|TRBV5-8|.
TGTGCCAGCAGCTTGTTTGATGGCATGCACGGGGGCTACACCTTC
CASSLFDGMHGGYTF
>TRBD2|TRBJ2-7|TRBV9|few
TGTGCCAGCAGCGTAATCCAGCGGGATTACGAGCAGTACTTC
CASSVIQRDYEQYF
>.|TRBJ2-1|TRBV30|.
TGTGCCTGGAGTTTGGGTCCGTTGGGAGGGGGCAATGAGCAGTTCTTC
CAWSLGPLGGGNEQFF
>.|TRBJ1-6|TRBV14|.
TGTGCCAGCAGCCAAGATCACAGGGCCCTCCACTTT
CASSQDHRALHF
>TRBD1|TRBJ1-1|TRBV19|.
TGTGCCAGTAGTATAAGGGACAGGTTGGTCACTGAAGCTTTCTTT
CASSIRDRLVTEAFF
>.|TRBJ2-6|TRBV29-1|.
TGCAGCGTTGAAGTCGAGGGCTCTGGGGCCAACGTCCTGACTTTC
CSVEVEGSGANVLTF
>TRBD1|TRBJ1-6|TRBV18|.
TGTGCCAGCTCACCACACCCCGAGCAGGGGGCTTTGTATAATTCACCCCTCCACTTT
CASSPHPEQGALYNSPLHF
>TRBD1|TRBJ1-1|TRBV18|.
TGTGCCAGCTCACCACAGGGGGCGGGGGGCACTGAAGCTTTCTTT
CASSPQGAGGTEAFF
>TRBD2|TRBJ2-4|TRBV7-8|.
TGTGCCAGCAGCTACAGCTTCAGCGGGGGCATTCAGTACTTC
CASSYSFSGGIQYF
>.|TRBJ1-4|TRBV5-1|.
TGCGCCAGCGGTCCCGGGGGGGCCTGGGAAAAACTGTTTTTT
CASGPGGAWEKLFF
>.|TRBJ1-5|TRBV6-4|once
TGTGCCAACAAGGGGAGGGGCCCAGGGCCCCAGCATTTT
CANKGRGPGPQHF
>TRBD1|TRBJ2-7|TRBV28|.
TGTGCCAGCAGCCGCTATGACAGGGGGCACTACGAGCAGTACTTC
CASSRYDRGHYEQYF
>.|TRBJ1-2|TRBV9|few
TGTGCCAGCAGCGTAGCGGTAACTAACTATGGCTACACCTTC
CASSVAVTNYGYTF
>.|TRBJ1-6|TRBV7-9|.
TGTGCCAGCGACACTAAGGGACTGAGCTCCTATAATTCACCCCTCCACTTT
CASDTKGLSSYNSPLHF
>.|TRBJ1-6|TRBV18|.
TGTGCCAGCTCACCTCTGGGGCAGGGGAATTCACCCCTCCACTTT
CASSPLGQGNSPLHF
>TRBD1|TRBJ1-2|TRBV7-2|.
TGTGCCAGCAGCCGTGACAGGGTTGGGAACTATGGCTACACCTTC
CASSRDRVGNYGYTF
>.|TRBJ1-3|TRBV7-9|.
TGTGCCAGCAGCTTTCAGGACACCATATATTTT
CASSFQDTIYF
>TRBD1|TRBJ1-5|TRBV27|.
TGTGCCAGCAGTTTACAGGCAGGGGGCACGCCCCAGCATTTT
CASSLQAGGTPQHF
>TRBD1|TRBJ1-6|TRBV7-2|once
TGTGCCAGCAGCTTAGGGCCACCCGACAGGGCGAATTCACCCCTCCACTTT
CASSLGPPDRANSPLHF
>.|TRBJ2-3|TRBV28|.
TGTGCCAGTTCGGCAGGGGACCTTGGAGATACGCAGTATTTT
CASSAGDLGDTQYF
>.|TRBJ1-1|TRBV7-6|.
TGTGCCAGCAGTCGGACCTCCTCGGGAACTGAAGCTTTCTTT
CASSRTSSGTEAFF
>.|TRBJ1-2|TRBV9|.
TGTGCCAGCAGCCCAGGCGGGGGTTCTGGGATCGATGGCTACACCTTC
CASSPGGGSGIDGYTF
>.|TRBJ1-1|TRBV7-6|.
TGTGCCAGCAGCTTAGGCTATTGGAGGGGATACACTGAAGCTTTCTTT
CASSLGYWRGYTEAFF
>TRBD2|TRBJ2-1|TRBV5-8|.
TGTGCCAGCAGCTGGGACTACAACTCCTACAATGAGCAGTTCTTC
CASSWDYNSYNEQFF
>.|TRBJ1-1|TRBV7-3|.
TGTGCCAGCAGCTTAACGCCAGGGAACACTGAAGCTTTCTTT
CASSLTPGNTEAFF
>.|TRBJ1-1|TRBV19|few
TGTGCCAGTAGTTCAGTGATTGAAGCTTTCTTT
CASSSVIEAFF
>.|TRBJ1-2|TRBV1|.
TGCACCAGCAGCCAAACCGGGGTCTATGGCTACACCTTC
CTSSQTGVYGYTF
>TRBD2|TRBJ2-2|TRBV6-1|.
TGTGCCAGCAGGGCTAGCGGTTCCTGGGAGCTGTTTTTT
CASRASGSWELFF
>.|TRBJ2-5|TRBV5-1|.
TGCGCCAGCACAGATCAAGAGACCCAGTACTTC
CASTDQETQYF
>TRBD2|TRBJ2-3|TRBV19|.
TGTGCCAGTAGTATACTAGCGGGGGGGCCAGATACGCAGTATTTT
CASSILAGGPDTQYF
>.|TRBJ2-5|TRBV9|.
TGTGCCAGCAGCGCAGGGGCCCAAGAGACCCAGTACTTC
CASSAGAQETQYF
>TRBD1|TRBJ1-1|TRBV9|.
TGTGCCAGCAGGTCTCCAGGGGGAGGCACTGAAGCTTTCTTT
CASRSPGGGTEAFF